This TCR beta chain was sequenced for a study of T cell changes during pregnancy in multiple sclerosis. Clones were read by immunoSEQ multiplex PCR, and TCRdb kept only the in-frame ones, dropping some. The data contain approximately 60,000 clones, approximately 92% of them singletons. Germline CDR1 reads SGHTA; CDR2 reads FQGTGA. Trimming pared 2 bases from V and 7 bases from J, leaving 15 bases between. This CDR3 region has 15 residues. The clonotype comes from a female donor in good health, enrolled as a control in a pregnancy study. The sample was peripheral blood, taken in the second trimester of pregnancy. The chain joins TRBV7-3 to TRBJ2-1; D unresolved. For the CDR3, the DNA is TGTGCCAGCAGCTTAGGGCAGTCATTGATGAATGAGCAGTTCTTC. It codes for CASSLGQSLMNEQFF.